The present TCR beta chain was sequenced within a study of technical replicates of blood from several donors. Produced via immunoSEQ multiplex PCR; TCRdb's table is partial and in-frame only. The table shows around 100,000 clones, with 96% occurring only once. Germline V gene data show CDR1 as SGHNT and CDR2 as YENEEA. The V end lost 3 bases, the J end lost 1 base, and 13 bases lay between the germline ends. This CDR3 spans 16 amino acids. Input material: T cells isolated from PBMCs. This chain uses TRBV11-3 with TRBJ2-1, with unresolved D. This TCR derives from a human donor in good health. The CDR3 DNA follows: TGTGCCAGCAGCTTGCCCCCCGAGCGATCCTACAATGAGCAGTTCTTC. Protein: CASSLPPERSYNEQFF.